The present entry profiles one T cell receptor beta chain with its context. Its antigen is unidentified. Germline is not matched at one junction end, which may reflect a read error. The sample originates from a study of T cells in Graves' hyperthyroidism and ophthalmopathy. Reasons for excluding patients were uncontrolled infection, other autoimmune disease, pregnancy or lactation. General study points: Through a model of 13 V-J features, ophthalmopathy was separated from stable hyperthyroidism. Most expanded thyroid clonotypes above 0.001 also appeared in blood.

This CDR3 contains 13 residues. The V gene's germline CDR1 is SQVTM and CDR2 ANQGSEA. Authors of the study amplified TCR beta CDR3 regions from RNA transcripts. TCR CDR3 regions were first amplified by RT-PCR with HTBI primers. TCRdb re-analysed the multiplex PCR reads in MiXCR, keeping a single row per CDR3 protein. The table records 540,000 or so distinct CDR3 sequences, under 60% of them present only once. This clonotype was obtained from an adult woman with Graves' disease, either hyperthyroidism or ophthalmopathy (not recorded which). The specimen sequenced was peripheral blood or thyroid tissue (not recorded which). The genes are TRBV29-1 and TRBJ2-2, with D perhaps TRBD1 or TRBD2 (6 bases each). The CDR3: CSVDMGAAGGLFF. The CDR3 DNA reads TGCAGCGTTGATATGGGGGCGGCCGGGGGGCTGTTTTTT.